This T cell receptor beta chain was identified in a study of blood T cell repertoires in COVID-19 (dated by TCRdb to 2020 to 2021). In terms of the full investigation: The collaborator samples originated in the United States, Italy and Spain and spanned the acute and convalescent phases of COVID-19. The material from the prospective study consisted of cDNA or gDNA derived from T cells, B-cell-depleted T cells, or PBMCs. Deeply sampled blood TCRbeta repertoires from subjects exposed to, actively infected with, or recovered from COVID-19 were included in the dataset. The repertoires were made available in a free public database intended to serve as a resource for research on the immune response to SARS-CoV-2. Samples came from the ongoing ImmuneRACE study (first 160 participants) plus 1,254 subjects from 6 global collaborators. A de-identified subject ID, COVID-19 status, age in years and sex were almost always included in the sample metadata. Where available, HLA class I and class II types were obtained from metadata supplied by the sample provider rather than from assay-based typing. The investigation overall reported the following: The quantity of clinical and demographic metadata differed by source and by participant and was supplied without curation.

In the prospective study, participants were about 18 to 100 years old, resided in about two dozen geographic areas of the United States, and were enrolled through a virtual design. In the prospective study, cohorts were assigned on the basis of participant-reported clinical history obtained from a screening survey and a study questionnaire. In the prospective study, whole blood, serum and a nasopharyngeal or oropharyngeal swab were collected from each participant by mobile phlebotomists. Additional blood draws and questionnaires over an approximately 2-month period could optionally be provided by prospective study participants. Prospective study blood samples were shipped either frozen or at room temperature before DNA extraction. TCRbeta CDR3 regions were amplified from genomic DNA using the immunoSEQ Assay, a bias-controlled multiplex PCR. Turning to the authors' computational methods: The number of nucleated cells in each sample was estimated from the amplification of reference gene primers within the assay. To quantify the absolute abundance of each unique TCRbeta CDR3 rearrangement, sequence reads were collapsed and filtered. For each sample, productive Simpson clonality was calculated by taking the square root of Simpson's diversity index across productive rearrangements. TCRdb retrieved this table from immuneACCESS and kept in-frame rearrangements only. Not all clones are present; in checked studies, unresolved V genes account for under half, and no reason is known for the remainder. From that table come the V and J calls and clone size; the DNA was used to work out D and trimming. For this sample the table gives just over 300,000 clones, of which about 90% were detected only once. Approximately 4% of the sample comes from the top ten.

Comments on this clone: Its antigen target is currently unknown. Within one base of it there is no much larger clone, and no base qualities were kept.

The sequence was obtained from a woman aged 18-29 years with acute COVID-19. The material sequenced was PBMCs or T cells enriched from blood (not recorded which).

The CDR3 reads as follows: CSASFQGGNTGELFF. In nucleotide form, the sequence is TGCAGTGCTAGTTTTCAGGGGGGGAACACCGGGGAGCTGTTTTTT. The chain is encoded by TRBV20-1 joined to TRBJ2-2, with TRBD1 perhaps the D gene, on 7 matching bases. V is clipped by 3 bases and J by 1 base, and the sequence between their germline boundaries is 12 bases long. The germline V gene (reference sequence) yields DFQATT for CDR1 and SNEGSKA for CDR2. From its cysteine to its phenylalanine, the CDR3 spans 15 amino acids. Just the 45-base CDR3 DNA is kept, in frame starting at base 1.